These 11 T cell receptor beta chains originate from one sample sequenced in a study of cytomegalovirus exposure and HLA in healthy donors. Researchers ran the PCR with 60 Vbeta and 13 Jbeta primers. Data came from immunoSEQ multiplex PCR; TCRdb stores just in-frame clones and leaves some out. The repertoire holds tens of thousands of clones, 65% to 90% seen once, with about 10% in the top ten. The sample was PBMCs. These TCRs come from a female donor in good health and CMV-seronegative.

The genes are TRBV6-5 and TRBJ1-5; 7 nucleotides match TRBD1. With V trimmed by 8 bases and J by 5 bases, 6 bases remained unmatched. The CDR3 contains 13 residues. Germline V CDR1 and CDR2: MNHEY, SVGAGI. In DNA form, the CDR3 reads TGTGCCAGCTACGGGGACAGCTATCAGCCCCAGCATTTT. It encodes CASYGDSYQPQHF.

V and J are TRBV30 and TRBJ2-3; 7 bases match TRBD1. V dropped 3 bases and J dropped 0; count of bases not matched to a gene: 3. Germline assignment: CDR1 GTSNPN and CDR2 SVGIG (reference sequence). The length of the CDR3 is 14 residues. Here the CDR3 reads CAWRGTVSTDTQYF. The DNA of the CDR3 is TGTGCCTGGAGAGGGACAGTTAGCACAGATACGCAGTATTTT.

This sequence joins TRBV19 and TRBJ2-5, with D possibly TRBD2 on 5 matching bases. The CDR3 length is 13 residues. Germline values: CDR1 LNHDA, CDR2 SQIVND (reference sequence). V lost 9 bases and J 1 base, leaving 12 bases between the germline ends. CDR3 region: CASAFGIQETQYF. The CDR3 DNA reads TGTGCCAGCGCGTTCGGGATCCAAGAGACCCAGTACTTC.

This chain links TRBV7-3 with TRBJ2-3; the match to TRBD2 covers 11 bases. The CDR3 covers 18 residues. The germline V gene has CDR1 SGHTA and CDR2 FQGTGA. V was clipped by 4 bases and J by 2 bases; unmatched bases: 11. CDR3 in amino acids: CASSSRHLAGGVTDTQYF. The DNA for the CDR3 is TGTGCCAGCAGCTCCAGGCACTTAGCGGGGGGGGTCACAGATACGCAGTATTTT.

In its sample, this clone was seen a few times. The CDR3: CASRPDFGPQHF. As DNA, the CDR3 is TGTGCCAGCAGGCCAGATTTTGGGCCCCAGCATTTT. This chain joins TRBV7-2 and TRBJ1-5; no clear D gene. The CDR3 has 12 residues. The V and J ends lost 6 bases and 9 bases respectively, with 12 bases between them. Looked up from germline, CDR1 is SGHTA and CDR2 is FQGNSA. The full variable domain, in which reference TRBV7-2 and TRBJ1-5 provide the parts outside the CDR3, is GAGVSQSPSNKVTEKGKDVELRCDPISGHTALYWYRQSLGQGLEFLIYFQGNSAPDKSGLPSDRFSAERTGGSVSTLTIQRTQQEDSAVYLCASRPDFGPQHFGDGTRLSIL.

The chain recombines TRBV7-9 with TRBJ2-5; perhaps TRBD2 as D (6 bases). The CDR3 runs 15 residues. Trimming stripped 4 bases from V and 2 bases from J, with 14 bases between. The germline gives CDR1 SEHNR, CDR2 FQNEAQ (reference sequence). CDR3 nucleotides: TGTGCCAGCAGCTACCCCGGGAGCGGGCAAGAGACCCAGTACTTC. Translated, it gives CASSYPGSGQETQYF.

This clone occurred once. The rearrangement uses TRBV6-5 and TRBJ1-2, with 7 bases identical to TRBD1. After removal of 6 bases from V and 1 base from J, the junction contained 8 bases not matched to a gene. Per germline, CDR1 MNHEY and CDR2 SVGAGI. This CDR3 spans 15 amino acids. The CDR3 reads CASRLAGQINYGYTF. The DNA for the CDR3 is TGTGCCAGCAGGCTAGCGGGACAGATTAACTATGGCTACACCTTC.

The chain's CDR3 is CASTGGGKISVSSYNEQFF. CDR3 in DNA: TGTGCCAGTACCGGGGGAGGAAAAATCTCGGTGAGCTCCTACAATGAGCAGTTCTTC. V and J are TRBV19 and TRBJ2-1; D possibly corresponds to TRBD2 (6 bases). This CDR3 is built from 19 residues. Germline V gene sequence: CDR1 LNHDA, CDR2 SQIVND (reference sequence). The V gene lost 7 bases and the J gene lost 0 bases, with 25 bases spanning the gap.

The rearrangement joins TRBV7-6 to TRBJ1-5, with D possibly being TRBD1 (6 bases). Germline assignment: CDR1 SGHVS and CDR2 FNYEAQ. Trimming left V 5 bases short and J 7 bases short, with 12 bases between. The CDR3 is made up of 13 amino acids. Here the CDR3 reads CASSPPGEQPQHF. CDR3 DNA: TGTGCCAGCAGCCCCCCAGGGGAACAGCCCCAGCATTTT.

The V gene is TRBV7-3, the J gene TRBJ2-5; a weak D match, TRBD2 (7 bases). The CDR3 extends over 14 amino acids. Germline V gene lookup returns CDR1 SGHTA and CDR2 FQGTGA. Trimming shortened V by 5 bases and J by 5 bases, and 15 bases separated the two germline ends. CDR3 nucleotides: TGTGCCAGCAGCCCCCGAGGGGGGGAGGAGACCCAGTACTTC. This gives the protein CASSPRGGEETQYF.

V and J are TRBV30 and TRBJ2-2; tentative D call: TRBD2 (6 bases). Trimming shortened V by 5 bases and J by 3 bases, and 16 bases separated the two germline ends. The CDR3 extends over 15 amino acids. Per germline, CDR1 GTSNPN and CDR2 SVGIG (reference sequence). The CDR3 is CAWVRGELDTGELFF. The CDR3 nucleotides are TGTGCCTGGGTACGCGGGGAATTGGACACCGGGGAGCTGTTTTTT.